The clone carrying this TCR beta chain was counted many times. Germline CDR1 and CDR2: DFQATT and SNEGSKA (reference sequence). Germline trimming cut 2 bases from V and 5 bases from J; bases unmatched to any gene: 5. This CDR3 is built from 14 residues. TCRdb independently ran MiXCR on the 5' RACE reads; one entry per CDR3 protein. The sample comprises hundreds of thousands of distinct CDR3 sequences, 8.6% of which are singletons, and 0.98% rests with the top ten. There were only healthy Caucasians among the donors. These data originate in a study of identical twins. These records were also assigned to another study, of yellow fever vaccine responses in identical twins.

The receptor's source is a woman aged 18-30 years in good health. The V call is TRBV20-1, the J call TRBJ1-5, with 8 bases identical to TRBD1. The sample taken for sequencing was PBMCs. The chain's CDR3 is CSARLRTGHQPQHF. CDR3 nucleotides: TGCAGTGCTAGACTTAGGACAGGGCATCAGCCCCAGCATTTT.